A selection of T cell receptor beta chains follows, all from one sample in a study of blood T cell repertoires in COVID-19. The repertoire was sequenced with immunoSEQ multiplex PCR; TCRdb's copy has only in-frame clones and lacks some. Found here are 23,000 or so clones, around 88% of them singletons; the top ten hold over 15%. Source material: peripheral blood. These receptors were taken from a man in his 70s with active COVID-19. The CDR3 runs from the conserved cysteine through the conserved F or W. A D gene is named only where the DNA matches it firmly. Clone size is not always given. Where it is, it says once, few, many or a class for expanded clones.

size: NA
J: TRBJ2-2
V: TRBV11-2
D: NA
DNA: TGTGCCAGCAGCGGGGGGTCCGCCGGGGAGCTGTTTTTT
CDR3: CASSGGSAGELFF

size: once
J: TRBJ1-1
V: TRBV27
D: NA
DNA: TGTGCCAGCAGTTTAGCCGACAGCTTTGAAGCTTTCTTT
CDR3: CASSLADSFEAFF

size: NA
J: TRBJ1-1
V: TRBV6-5
D: TRBD1
DNA: TGTGCCAGCATTAAACGACAGGGAAGGACTGAAGCTTTCTTT
CDR3: CASIKRQGRTEAFF

size: NA
J: TRBJ2-1
V: TRBV10-3
D: NA
DNA: TGTGCCATCAGTCTAGCTGGATCCTACAATGAGCAGTTCTTC
CDR3: CAISLAGSYNEQFF

size: NA
J: TRBJ2-5
V: TRBV25-1
D: NA
DNA: TGTGCCAGCAGTGAAACAGGGTGGGAAGAGACCCAGTACTTC
CDR3: CASSETGWEETQYF

size: NA
J: TRBJ1-2
V: TRBV27
D: TRBD1
DNA: TGTGCCAGCAGTTCCCCAACGACAGGGACCTATGGCTACACCTTC
CDR3: CASSSPTTGTYGYTF

size: NA
J: TRBJ1-1
V: TRBV9
D: NA
DNA: TGTGCCAGCAGCGTGGAGCTCGAGAACACTGAAGCTTTCTTT
CDR3: CASSVELENTEAFF

size: NA
J: TRBJ2-1
V: TRBV7-9
D: TRBD1
DNA: TGTGCCAGCAGCCCCGGGACAGGGCGGAACAATGAGCAGTTCTTC
CDR3: CASSPGTGRNNEQFF

size: NA
J: TRBJ1-4
V: TRBV11-3
D: TRBD1
DNA: TGTGCCAGCAGCCCCGGGACAGGGATTGAAAAACTGTTTTTT
CDR3: CASSPGTGIEKLFF

size: NA
J: TRBJ1-6
V: TRBV6-5
D: NA
DNA: TGTGCCAGCAAAATCGGCTATAATTCACCCCTCCACTTT
CDR3: CASKIGYNSPLHF

size: NA
J: TRBJ1-1
V: TRBV6-5
D: NA
DNA: TGTGCCAGCAGTTGGGGCCCAGGTGAAGCTTTCTTT
CDR3: CASSWGPGEAFF

size: NA
J: TRBJ2-2
V: TRBV7-7
D: NA
DNA: TGTGCCAGCAGCTTTAATAGAGGTGACGGGGAGCTGTTTTTT
CDR3: CASSFNRGDGELFF

size: NA
J: TRBJ2-2
V: TRBV30
D: TRBD2
DNA: TGTGCCTGGAGTGTAACTAGCGGGGGCGGGGAGCTGTTTTTT
CDR3: CAWSVTSGGGELFF

size: once
J: TRBJ2-7
V: TRBV20-1
D: TRBD1
DNA: TGCAGTGCTAGTAAGGGACAGGGGCCATACGAGCAGTACTTC
CDR3: CSASKGQGPYEQYF

size: NA
J: TRBJ2-3
V: TRBV21-1
D: NA
DNA: TGTGCCAGCAAAAGGCAGGGGTGTCGCACAGATACGCAGTATTTT
CDR3: CASKRQGCRTDTQYF

size: NA
J: TRBJ2-2
V: TRBV11-2
D: NA
DNA: TGTGCCAGCAGCTTAGGGACAACTGATTGGGGCACCGGGGAGCTGTTTTTT
CDR3: CASSLGTTDWGTGELFF

size: NA
J: TRBJ2-2
V: TRBV7-3
D: TRBD2
DNA: TGTGCCAGCAGCCGAGCCGGGACTAGCCCCAACACCGGGGAGCTGTTTTTT
CDR3: CASSRAGTSPNTGELFF

size: NA
J: TRBJ2-7
V: TRBV19
D: TRBD1
DNA: TGTGCCAGTAGTGTGGGACAGGGCGTACACGAGCAGTACTTC
CDR3: CASSVGQGVHEQYF

size: NA
J: TRBJ2-2
V: TRBV19
D: TRBD2
DNA: TGTGCCACCACCCTTCCGGGACTAGCGATGAACACCGGGGAGCTGTTTTTT
CDR3: CATTLPGLAMNTGELFF

size: NA
J: TRBJ2-7
V: TRBV6-1
D: TRBD1
DNA: TGTGCCAGCAGTGAGGGTCTGGGACAGATCTACGAGCAGTACTTC
CDR3: CASSEGLGQIYEQYF

size: NA
J: TRBJ1-2
V: TRBV6-5
D: NA
DNA: TGTGCCAGCAGTTACAGCGGTGCCGGGGAGGGTGGCTACACCTTC
CDR3: CASSYSGAGEGGYTF

size: NA
J: TRBJ1-1
V: TRBV18
D: NA
DNA: TGTGCCACCGGGGGGGTCTACACTGAAGCTTTCTTT
CDR3: CATGGVYTEAFF

size: NA
J: TRBJ2-1
V: TRBV7-2
D: TRBD2
DNA: TGTGCCAGCAGCGCCACTAGCGTTATCTTGGGTGGGCAGTTCTTC
CDR3: CASSATSVILGGQFF

size: NA
J: TRBJ2-2
V: TRBV6-5
D: TRBD2
DNA: TGTGCCAGCTCAGGGACTAGCGTGGGGGAGCTGTTTTTT
CDR3: CASSGTSVGELFF

size: NA
J: TRBJ2-3
V: TRBV6-5
D: TRBD2
DNA: TGTGCCAGCAGGAATACTAGCGGGTACACAGATACGCAGTATTTT
CDR3: CASRNTSGYTDTQYF

size: once
J: TRBJ2-2
V: TRBV19
D: TRBD1
DNA: TGTGCCAGTACCACCCTCGACAGGGGTGGCACCGGGGAGCTGTTTTTT
CDR3: CASTTLDRGGTGELFF

size: NA
J: TRBJ1-2
V: TRBV6-6
D: NA
DNA: TGTGCCAGCAGGTTGGGGGGATCTGTCTCGTATGGCTACACCTTC
CDR3: CASRLGGSVSYGYTF

size: once
J: TRBJ1-1
V: TRBV12-3/TRBV12-4
D: NA
DNA: TGTGCCAGCAGTAAGGGGATGGGTGAAGCTTTCTTT
CDR3: CASSKGMGEAFF

size: NA
J: TRBJ2-3
V: TRBV14
D: NA
DNA: TGTGCCAGCAGCCAAGATAATTGGGGCGTTGGGTCAGATACGCAGTATTTT
CDR3: CASSQDNWGVGSDTQYF

size: NA
J: TRBJ2-7
V: TRBV19
D: NA
DNA: TGTGCCAGTAGTCCCACCCAGGAGGACCCCTACGAGCAGTACTTC
CDR3: CASSPTQEDPYEQYF

size: NA
J: TRBJ2-1
V: TRBV11-2
D: TRBD2
DNA: TGTGCCAGCAGCTTTAGCGGGGGGCCAAATGAGCAGTTCTTC
CDR3: CASSFSGGPNEQFF

size: once
J: TRBJ2-7
V: TRBV19
D: TRBD2
DNA: TGTGCCAGTAGTATAACTAGCGGGAGCAACGAGCAGTACTTC
CDR3: CASSITSGSNEQYF

size: NA
J: TRBJ1-1
V: TRBV7-5
D: NA
DNA: TGTGTCAGAAGCTTAGAAGTTGCGGGGGCAGCGGAAAAGGATAACACTGAAGCTTTCTTT
CDR3: CVRSLEVAGAAEKDNTEAFF

size: NA
J: TRBJ2-5
V: TRBV7-2
D: NA
DNA: TGTGCCAGCAGCTTCGAACTCCGGGAGACCCAGTACTTC
CDR3: CASSFELRETQYF

size: NA
J: TRBJ1-2
V: TRBV6-2/TRBV6-3
D: TRBD1
DNA: TGTGCCAGCAGTCCCCGCCCGAACAGGGGATATGGCTACACCTTC
CDR3: CASSPRPNRGYGYTF

size: NA
J: TRBJ1-1
V: TRBV6-5
D: NA
DNA: TGTGCCAGCAGCTTCCGGGTGGACACTGAAGCTTTCTTT
CDR3: CASSFRVDTEAFF

size: NA
J: TRBJ1-3
V: TRBV4-1
D: NA
DNA: TGCGCCAGCAGCCAAGAAGCTTCATATAGCTCTGGAAACACCATATATTTT
CDR3: CASSQEASYSSGNTIYF

size: NA
J: TRBJ2-1
V: TRBV2
D: NA
DNA: TGTGCCAGCAGTGAAGTGGGCGTCAATGAGCAGTTCTTC
CDR3: CASSEVGVNEQFF

size: NA
J: TRBJ1-1
V: TRBV3-1/TRBV3-2
D: TRBD1
DNA: TGTGCCAGCAGCCCACAACAGGGGAGGACTGAAGCTTTCTTT
CDR3: CASSPQQGRTEAFF

size: NA
J: TRBJ2-2
V: TRBV4-2
D: TRBD2
DNA: TGTGCCAGCAGCCGACAAGGGACTAGCGGGAGGGACGGGGAGCTGTTTTTT
CDR3: CASSRQGTSGRDGELFF

size: once
J: TRBJ1-4
V: TRBV6-6
D: NA
DNA: TGTGCCAGCAGTTACGCCGGAACTAATGAAAAACTGTTTTTT
CDR3: CASSYAGTNEKLFF

size: NA
J: TRBJ1-1
V: TRBV5-1
D: NA
DNA: TGCGCCAGCAGCATCTTCGGGGGGCCGGGCACTGAAGCTTTCTTT
CDR3: CASSIFGGPGTEAFF

size: once
J: TRBJ2-7
V: TRBV28
D: NA
DNA: TGTGCCAGCAGTCCAGAAGTCTCCTACGAGCAGTACTTC
CDR3: CASSPEVSYEQYF

size: NA
J: TRBJ1-6
V: TRBV19
D: NA
DNA: TGTGCCAGTAGTTCACAGATGTATAATTCACCCCTCCACTTT
CDR3: CASSSQMYNSPLHF

size: NA
J: TRBJ2-1
V: TRBV6-2/TRBV6-3
D: TRBD2
DNA: TGTGCCAGCAGCTATGGGACTAGCGGGACCTATACCTACAATGAGCAGTTCTTC
CDR3: CASSYGTSGTYTYNEQFF

size: NA
J: TRBJ1-2
V: TRBV7-2
D: TRBD1
DNA: TGTGCCAGCAGTCCCGGGACAGTTAACTATGGCTACACCTTC
CDR3: CASSPGTVNYGYTF

size: NA
J: TRBJ1-1
V: TRBV19
D: TRBD1
DNA: TGTGCCAGTATTAACCCCGATGACAGGGGGAACACTGAAGCTTTCTTT
CDR3: CASINPDDRGNTEAFF

size: NA
J: TRBJ2-1
V: TRBV6-2/TRBV6-3
D: TRBD2
DNA: TGTGCCAGCAGTGTAATAGCGGGGACCTACAATGAGCAGTTCTTC
CDR3: CASSVIAGTYNEQFF

size: NA
J: TRBJ1-2
V: TRBV6-6
D: NA
DNA: TGTGCCAGCAGTTACATCCTCCAGGGTCCTCATGGCTACACCTTC
CDR3: CASSYILQGPHGYTF

size: few
J: TRBJ2-1
V: TRBV5-1
D: TRBD1
DNA: TGCGCCAGCAGCCCTTGGGACAGGGGGCGGAATGAGCAGTTCTTC
CDR3: CASSPWDRGRNEQFF

size: NA
J: TRBJ1-1
V: TRBV7-3
D: NA
DNA: TGTGCCAGCAGCCCCCTCGGCGGGAACACTGAAGCTTTCTTT
CDR3: CASSPLGGNTEAFF

size: NA
J: TRBJ1-4
V: TRBV6-5
D: NA
DNA: TGTGCCAGCAGTTGGAGTTGGGAAAAACTGTTTTTT
CDR3: CASSWSWEKLFF

size: NA
J: TRBJ1-5
V: TRBV6-4
D: NA
DNA: TGTGCCAGCAGTGACTTCGATCAGCCCCAGCATTTT
CDR3: CASSDFDQPQHF